This T cell receptor (beta chain) was recovered during a study of T-cell reconstitution after alpha-beta-depleted transplantation in children. General study results and limits: From newly produced T cells came most of the T-cell counts and diversity one year after transplant. By about two months after transplant, alpha-beta T cells reportedly arose from several hundred graft clones that had expanded. Recipient T cells and thymic progenitors that survived gave rise to the high TCRbeta diversity observed at day 60 in some patients.

Details on this clonotype: Its antigen is as yet unknown.

Library preparation (for TCRbeta) was performed with unique molecular identifiers. TCRdb analysed the PCR reads with MiXCR anew, one entry per CDR3 protein. The sample includes about 610,000 distinct CDR3 sequences, approximately 30% of them seen just once. Per germline, CDR1 SGHRS and CDR2 YFSETQ. CDR3 length equals 15 residues. The J segment lost 4 bases and the V segment lost 5 bases, leaving 1 base of the junction unmatched. The chain joins TRBV5-1 to TRBJ2-2; 14 positions agree with TRBD2. The clonotype comes from a boy under two years old with Wiskott-Aldrich syndrome, due to receive a stem cell transplant. The starting material was PBMCs, obtained before TCRalphabeta/CD19-depleted stem cell transplant. The CDR3 region is CASSGTSGSTGELFF. The DNA for the CDR3 is TGCGCCAGCAGTGGGACTAGCGGGAGCACCGGGGAGCTGTTTTTT.